The T cell receptor beta chain under discussion was sequenced for a study of human T cells and chemical hapten exposure. Described time point: healthy volunteer bleed at 2 weeks. Unfractionated whole blood served as the source for total RNA extraction. Overall study findings and caveats: Sensitizing to DPC left TCRs with a frequency above 1 in 1000 unaltered.

This clonotype was picked up a small number of times. Its cognate antigen is unknown. Via MiXCR, TCRdb re-called the RACE reads, giving one row per CDR3 protein. The table has roughly 120,000 distinct CDR3 sequences, about 9.4% seen once; the top ten hold 1.5% to 2%. CDR1 is SGHDT and CDR2 is YYEEEE in the germline V gene. V lost 6 bases and J lost 0; bases outside the gene matches: 8. CDR3 length: 17 amino acids. This TCR came from a male donor in good health. Some clones in this sample may be carry-over from other donors' samples. Source material: whole blood. The J gene is TRBJ2-6, the V gene TRBV5-6, with TRBD1 matching over 8 bases. CDR3 DNA: TGTGCCAGCACCAAAGGACAGGGACTCTCTGGGGCCAACGTCCTGACTTTC. It is translated as CASTKGQGLSGANVLTF.